This T cell receptor (beta chain) was sequenced in a study of blood T cell dynamics during melanoma immunotherapy. The time point here: pre-treatment baseline. No patient had earlier systemic cancer treatment, concurrent immunosuppressants, or another active cancer. DNA loading was fixed at 350 to 450 ng for all bulk PBMC samples. Produced via immunoSEQ multiplex PCR; TCRdb's table is partial and in-frame only. This table holds about 15,000 clones, 70% to 90% found once. V trimming: 6 bases; J trimming: 6 bases; junction bases outside the gene matches: 6. The length of the CDR3 is 15 residues. Germline V gene sequence: CDR1 MDHEN, CDR2 SYDVKM.

The specimen was blood, collected from a patient treated with checkpoint blockade. The chain recombines TRBV28 with TRBJ1-4; TRBD1 aligns across 11 bases. The receptor was isolated from a human donor with melanoma. The DNA for the CDR3 is TGTGCCAGCAGATCCCCGGGACAGGGGGATGAAAAACTGTTTTTT. As protein: CASRSPGQGDEKLFF.